Presented here are 17 T cell receptor beta chains from one specimen sequenced in a study of cytomegalovirus exposure and HLA in healthy donors. The study ran its PCR with 60 Vbeta and 13 Jbeta primers. The repertoire was sequenced with immunoSEQ multiplex PCR; TCRdb's copy has only in-frame clones and lacks some. In total, the table holds 60,000 or so clones. Sequencing used PBMCs. All receptors derive from a woman aged 18-30 years in good health and CMV-seronegative.

The rearrangement joins TRBV4-2 to TRBJ2-1; 7 nucleotides align to TRBD1. The germline CDR1 and CDR2 sequences are LGHNA and YNFKEQ. This CDR3 is built from 15 residues. Trimming at V came to 4 bases and at J to 3 bases, leaving 6 bases not matched to a gene. The CDR3 bases are TGTGCCAGCAGCCCTTTAGGACAGGACTACAATGAGCAGTTCTTC. Protein: CASSPLGQDYNEQFF.

The genes are TRBV5-6 and TRBJ2-2, with D possibly matching TRBD1 (5 bases). The CDR3 is made up of 16 amino acids. The germline CDR1 and CDR2 sequences are SGHDT and YYEEEE. V shed 3 bases and J shed 0 bases, with 12 bases lying between them. In DNA form, the CDR3 reads TGTGCCAGCAGCTCCTACAGGAGCACGAACACCGGGGAGCTGTTTTTT. This gives the protein CASSSYRSTNTGELFF.

The chain combines TRBV4-1 with TRBJ2-2, with 12 positions matching TRBD2. Trimming cost V 1 base and J 6 bases; bases outside gene matches: 12. The CDR3 is made up of 19 amino acids. Germline assignment: CDR1 MGHRA and CDR2 YSYEKL. CDR3 sequence reads: CASSQARGLAGPTSGELFF. The DNA for the CDR3 is TGCGCCAGCAGCCAAGCCCGGGGACTAGCGGGCCCTACTTCCGGGGAGCTGTTTTTT.

The J gene is TRBJ2-7, the V gene TRBV30, with D possibly being TRBD2 (7 bases). The CDR3 runs 14 residues. Germline V lookup: CDR1 GTSNPN, CDR2 SVGIG (reference sequence). The V end was cut by 5 bases, the J end by 0 bases, with 14 bases between. The CDR3 nucleotides are TGTGCCTGGGGGAGGGGGGCGATCTCCTACGAGCAGTACTTC. Translating gives CAWGRGAISYEQYF.

J is TRBJ2-1 and V is TRBV5-1; 10 bases align to TRBD2. V lost 2 bases, J lost 4 bases, and 3 bases stayed unmatched. CDR1 and CDR2 (germline): SGHRS, YFSETQ. The length of the CDR3 is 15 residues. The CDR3 region is CASSFGLAAYNEQFF. The CDR3 region has the DNA TGCGCCAGCAGCTTCGGACTAGCGGCGTACAATGAGCAGTTCTTC.

The chain recombines TRBV14 with TRBJ2-2, with 7 positions matching TRBD1. Germline V lookup: CDR1 SGHDN, CDR2 FVKESK. After removal of 4 bases from V and 1 base from J, the junction contained 6 bases not matched to a gene. The CDR3 extends over 16 amino acids. This CDR3 is CASSPAGTENTGELFF. CDR3 DNA sequence: TGTGCCAGCAGCCCGGCCGGGACAGAGAACACCGGGGAGCTGTTTTTT.

The chain joins TRBV6-5 to TRBJ2-5; TRBD1 aligns across 7 bases. This CDR3 has 13 residues. The trim removed 0 bases at V and 5 bases at J, leaving 0 bases unmatched. Germline-derived CDR1 and CDR2 are MNHEY and SVGAGI. CDR3 residues: CASSYSTGETQYF. The CDR3 DNA follows: TGTGCCAGCAGTTACTCGACAGGGGAGACCCAGTACTTC.

The rearrangement uses TRBV14 and TRBJ1-1; D is unclear. The CDR3 extends over 15 amino acids. Trimming pared 0 bases from V and 2 bases from J, leaving 10 bases between. Germline V gene lookup returns CDR1 SGHDN and CDR2 FVKESK. CDR3 loop: CASSQDLYSNTEAFF. The CDR3 DNA follows: TGTGCCAGCAGCCAAGATTTATACAGCAACACTGAAGCTTTCTTT. Using reference TRBV14 and TRBJ1-1 for the parts outside the CDR3, the full variable domain is EAGVTQFPSHSVIEKGQTVTLRCDPISGHDNLYWYRRVMGKEIKFLLHFVKESKQDESGMPNNRFLAERTGGTYSTLKVQPAELEDSGVYFCASSQDLYSNTEAFFGQGTRLTVV.

CDR3 sequence (DNA): TGCAGCGTTGCAGGGGGTACCGGGGAGCTGTTTTTT. Translating it yields CSVAGGTGELFF. This chain uses TRBV29-1 with TRBJ2-2, with 7 bases identical to TRBD1. The CDR3 loop spans 12 amino acids. Germline CDR1 SQVTM, CDR2 ANQGSEA. The V and J ends lost 4 bases and 5 bases, in that order; junction bases with no gene match: 1.

The V gene is TRBV7-9, the J gene TRBJ2-3; 7 nucleotides align to TRBD1. Germline CDR1 reads SEHNR; CDR2 reads FQNEAQ (reference sequence). The trim removed 3 bases at V and 1 base at J, leaving 1 base unmatched. This CDR3 spans 14 amino acids. The CDR3 bases are TGTGCCAGCAGCTTCGGACAGGGCACAGATACGCAGTATTTT. Translating gives CASSFGQGTDTQYF. The entire variable domain, with the rest obtained from reference TRBV7-9 and TRBJ2-3, is as follows: DTGVSQNPRHKITKRGQNVTFRCDPISEHNRLYWYRQTLGQGPEFLTYFQNEAQLEKSRLLSDRFSAERPKGSFSTLEIQRTEQGDSAMYLCASSFGQGTDTQYFGPGTRLTVL.

V usage is TRBV4-2 and J usage is TRBJ1-2, with TRBD1 matching over 8 bases. Germline CDR1 and CDR2: LGHNA and YNFKEQ. V was clipped by 3 bases and J by 7 bases; unmatched bases: 19. This CDR3 contains 18 residues. CDR3 DNA: TGTGCCAGCAGCCACCAGGGGGCAAGGAGCCCCCTGGGAGGTGGCTACACCTTC. It yields the protein CASSHQGARSPLGGGYTF.

The V and J genes are TRBV6-5 and TRBJ2-7, with 8 positions matching TRBD2. This CDR3 spans 15 amino acids. V shed 5 bases, J shed 6 bases, and the junction held 12 bases outside the gene matches. Germline CDR1 MNHEY, CDR2 SVGAGI. DNA of the CDR3: TGTGCCAGCAGTCCGTTAGCGGGAACGGTTGCCGAGCAGTACTTC. Amino acids: CASSPLAGTVAEQYF.

The chain carries TRBV5-1 and TRBJ1-2, with 9 positions matching TRBD1. The length of the CDR3 is 16 residues. Losses at the gene ends were 2 bases for V and 6 bases for J; bases not matched to a gene: 11. From germline, CDR1 is SGHRS and CDR2 YFSETQ. Here the CDR3 reads CASSFPPQDRGNGYTF. CDR3 coding DNA: TGCGCCAGCAGCTTCCCACCGCAAGACAGGGGGAATGGCTACACCTTC. The full variable domain, with the rest looked up from reference TRBV5-1 and TRBJ1-2, is KAGVTQTPRYLIKTRGQQVTLSCSPISGHRSVSWYQQTPGQGLQFLFEYFSETQRNKGNFPGRFSGRQFSNSRSEMNVSTLELGDSALYLCASSFPPQDRGNGYTFGSGTRLTVV.

This chain links TRBV9 with TRBJ2-1; TRBD2 agrees at 8 bases. CDR3 length: 15 residues. Germline V gene data show CDR1 as SGDLS and CDR2 as YYNGEE. V lost 2 bases, J lost 3 bases, and 4 bases stayed unmatched. This CDR3 is CASSVLAGFYNEQFF. CDR3 DNA: TGTGCCAGCAGCGTTTTAGCGGGATTCTACAATGAGCAGTTCTTC. Combining the CDR3 with reference TRBV9 and TRBJ2-1 gives the whole variable domain DSGVTQTPKHLITATGQRVTLRCSPRSGDLSVYWYQQSLDQGLQFLIQYYNGEERAKGNILERFSAQQFPDLHSELNLSSLELGDSALYFCASSVLAGFYNEQFFGPGTRLTVL.

This chain links TRBV29-1 with TRBJ2-3; the match to TRBD2 covers 8 bases. This CDR3 is 15 amino acids long. J was trimmed by 1 base and V by 4 bases; bases with no gene match: 7. CDR1 and CDR2 from the germline V gene are SQVTM and ANQGSEA. The DNA for the CDR3 is TGCAGCGTTGTGTATTTAGCGGGGCGCACAGATACGCAGTATTTT. Its protein product is CSVVYLAGRTDTQYF.

CDR3 sequence (DNA): TGTGCCAGCAGCCAACTAATGAAGGGGCTCCTTGAATCCGGGGAGCTGTTTTTT. This gives the protein CASSQLMKGLLESGELFF. The rearrangement uses TRBV4-2 and TRBJ2-2, with D perhaps matching TRBD1 (5 bases). The CDR3 consists of 18 residues. Trimming shortened V by 2 bases and J by 6 bases, and 22 bases separated the two germline ends. Germline CDR1 LGHNA, CDR2 YNFKEQ.

The genes are TRBV5-1 and TRBJ2-1, with D perhaps TRBD1 (6 bases). In germline, CDR1 is SGHRS, CDR2 YFSETQ. V lost 0 bases and J lost 2, with 9 bases in between. The CDR3 extends over 15 amino acids. In nucleotides, the CDR3 is TGCGCCAGCAGCTTGGACAGGGTCCCCTACAATGAGCAGTTCTTC. It translates to CASSLDRVPYNEQFF.